The entry below describes one T cell receptor beta chain. This sample was included in a study of blood T cell repertoires in COVID-19. Study-wide background: The United States, Italy and Spain supplied acute and convalescent COVID-19 samples. PBMCs, B-cell-depleted T cells, or T cells provided the cDNA or gDNA that made up the material.

Germline assignment: CDR1 LNHDA and CDR2 SQIVND (reference sequence). CDR3 length: 14 residues. The V gene lost 4 bases and the J gene lost 3 bases, with 10 bases spanning the gap. Original methodology: Cell counts per sample came from amplifying reference gene primers. Some clones are missing from TCRdb's copy, which holds only in-frame ones; the method was immunoSEQ multiplex PCR. V and J calls and clone size are those listed in that table; D and trimming were worked out from the DNA. Of about 90,000 clones in the sample, about nine tenths were seen once. Source material: peripheral blood. The source is a male donor with acute or convalescent COVID-19. V and J are TRBV19 and TRBJ1-5; D is unclear. CDR3 region: CASSSGQLNQPQHF. Here the CDR3 DNA reads TGTGCCAGTAGTAGCGGCCAGCTCAATCAGCCCCAGCATTTT. Variable domain in full (rest from reference TRBV19 and TRBJ1-5): DGGITQSPKYLFRKEGQNVTLSCEQNLNHDAMYWYRQDPGQGLRLIYYSQIVNDFQKGDIAEGYSVSREKKESFPLTVTSAQKNPTAFYLCASSSGQLNQPQHFGDGTRLSIL.